A single sample gave rise to the 9 T cell receptor beta chains below, sequenced in a study of T cell responses to AZD1222 COVID-19 vaccine. Assay: immunoSEQ multiplex PCR; the TCRdb copy retains only in-frame clones and omits some. The table records fewer than 150,000 clones, around 88% of them present only once. This material consisted of peripheral blood, taken on day 0 of AZD1222 vaccination. The receptors derive from an adult in good health.

V is TRBV7-2 and J is TRBJ1-2; D is unclear. The CDR3 runs to 14 residues. Trimming pared 2 bases from V and 4 bases from J, leaving 11 bases between. The germline V gene encodes CDR1 SGHTA and CDR2 FQGNSA. The CDR3 nucleotides are TGTGCCAGCAGCTTAAATGAAGGAGGCTATGGCTACACCTTC. Protein sequence: CASSLNEGGYGYTF.

The chain uses TRBV7-7 and TRBJ1-1; no reliable D call. Germline CDR1 is SSHAT and CDR2 is FNYEAQ (reference sequence). CDR3 length equals 15 residues. Trimming cost V 5 bases and J 1 base, with 14 bases left between them. This CDR3 is CASSLGKAKNTEAFF. The CDR3 DNA reads as TGTGCCAGCAGCCTAGGGAAAGCCAAGAACACTGAAGCTTTCTTT.

V and J are TRBV15 and TRBJ1-5; D not resolved. Germline lookup yields CDR1 LNHNV and CDR2 YYDKDF (reference sequence). The CDR3 sequence is 15 residues long. With 1 base removed from V and 2 bases from J, the gap between germline ends came to 9 bases. CDR3 nucleotides: TGTGCCACCAGCAGAGTAGGCGGCGGCAATCAGCCCCAGCATTTT. This codes for CATSRVGGGNQPQHF.

The V and J genes are TRBV29-1 and TRBJ1-2; 10 positions agree with TRBD1. Germline V gene data show CDR1 as SQVTM and CDR2 as ANQGSEA. CDR3 size: 13 residues. Germline trimming cut 7 bases from V and 4 bases from J; bases unmatched to any gene: 6. The CDR3 protein is CSGGTGATYGYTF. CDR3 bases: TGCAGCGGTGGGACAGGGGCCACCTATGGCTACACCTTC.

The chain recombines TRBV6-5 with TRBJ1-2; 7 nucleotides align to TRBD1. CDR1 is MNHEY, CDR2 SVGAGI, per germline. The CDR3 runs 14 residues. V lost 6 bases and J lost 2; bases outside the gene matches: 6. The CDR3 here is CASRRQGENYGYTF. CDR3 nucleotide sequence: TGTGCCAGCAGACGACAGGGTGAGAACTATGGCTACACCTTC.

This rearrangement joins TRBV2 to TRBJ2-3; TRBD2 agrees at 13 bases. Germline CDR1 SNHLY, CDR2 FYNNEI. The trim removed 4 bases at V and 5 bases at J, leaving 3 bases unmatched. The CDR3 has 15 residues. CDR3 protein: CASSVLAGGLDTQYF. The CDR3 region has the DNA TGTGCCAGCAGTGTACTAGCGGGGGGGTTAGATACGCAGTATTTT.

The chain joins TRBV6-2 or TRBV6-3 to TRBJ1-2; possibly TRBD1 for D (6 bases). V lost 1 base, J lost 2 bases, and 20 bases lay in between. The germline CDR1 and CDR2 sequences are MNHEY and SVGEGT. The CDR3 has 18 amino acids. This CDR3 reads CASSYYEDRWAKNYGYTF. CDR3 nucleotide sequence: TGTGCCAGCAGTTACTACGAAGACAGGTGGGCGAAGAACTATGGCTACACCTTC.

The V call is TRBV14, the J call TRBJ1-2; 10 bases are a match to TRBD1. The trim removed 4 bases at V and 5 bases at J, leaving 4 bases unmatched. This CDR3 comprises 14 residues. Germline values: CDR1 SGHDN, CDR2 FVKESK. The CDR3 DNA reads TGTGCCAGCAGCCGGGACAGGGGAGGTTATGGCTACACCTTC. Its protein is CASSRDRGGYGYTF.

The chain couples TRBV29-1 to TRBJ1-5; D perhaps matches TRBD1 (5 bases). Trimming removed 3 bases at V and 9 bases at J, with 18 bases between. Germline-derived CDR1 and CDR2 are SQVTM and ANQGSEA. The CDR3 covers 14 residues. CDR3 sequence: CSVDPGGGLGPQHF. The CDR3 DNA follows: TGCAGCGTTGACCCCGGGGGAGGGTTAGGGCCCCAGCATTTT. Complete variable domain (other parts from reference TRBV29-1 and TRBJ1-5): SAVISQKPSRDICQRGTSLTIQCQVDSQVTMMFWYRQQPGQSLTLIATANQGSEATYESGFVIDKFPISRPNLTFSTLTVSNMSPEDSSIYLCSVDPGGGLGPQHFGDGTRLSIL.